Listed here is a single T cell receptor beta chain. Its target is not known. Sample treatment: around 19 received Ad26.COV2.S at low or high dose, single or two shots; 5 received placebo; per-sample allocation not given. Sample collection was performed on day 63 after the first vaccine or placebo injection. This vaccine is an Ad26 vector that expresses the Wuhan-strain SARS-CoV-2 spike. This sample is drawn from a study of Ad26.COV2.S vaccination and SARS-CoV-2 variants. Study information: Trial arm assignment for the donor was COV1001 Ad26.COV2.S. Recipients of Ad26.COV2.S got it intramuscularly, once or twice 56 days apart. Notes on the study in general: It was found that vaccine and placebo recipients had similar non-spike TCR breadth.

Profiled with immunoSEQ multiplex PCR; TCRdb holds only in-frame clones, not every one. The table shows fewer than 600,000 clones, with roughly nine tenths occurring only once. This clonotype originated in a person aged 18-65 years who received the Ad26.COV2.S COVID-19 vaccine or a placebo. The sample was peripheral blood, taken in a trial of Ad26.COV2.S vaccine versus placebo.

DNA for the CDR3: TGTGCCACCAGTGATAGGGGTAGCGGAGGGGCAACTAGCACAGATACGCAGTATTTT. It specifies CATSDRGSGGATSTDTQYF. This chain connects TRBV24-1 to TRBJ2-3, with a weak D call TRBD2 (6 bases). The V gene lost 3 bases and the J gene lost 0 bases, with 21 bases spanning the gap. Germline V CDR1 and CDR2: KGHDR, SFDVKD. The CDR3 runs to 19 residues.